This T cell receptor (beta chain) stems from a study of cytomegalovirus exposure and HLA in healthy donors. Study as a whole: In an early release, HLA-typed donors contributed about 79 million unique TCR sequences.

Looked up from germline, CDR1 is MNHNS and CDR2 is SASEGT. J gave up 1 base and V 7 bases, and 7 bases lay outside the gene matches. CDR3 size: 15 residues. The PCR had 60 Vbeta and 13 Jbeta primers. TCRdb's copy holds only in-frame clones and misses some; the assay was immunoSEQ multiplex PCR. The sample lists about 83,000 clones, roughly 75% seen once, with 4% to 4.5% in the top ten. Worth noting for this clone: As yet, its antigen is unknown.

Study-wide points: A later examination showed that TCR association rates differed by HLA locus, with DRB1 most and HLA-C fewest. Certain indistinguishable V segments, among them TRBV6-2 and TRBV6-3, were excluded.

When sampled, the donors appeared nominally healthy, though they likely had unrecorded immune exposures. Sequencing was carried out using PBMCs. The receptor's source is a man aged 60 to 75 in good health and CMV-seronegative. The V gene is TRBV6-1, the J gene TRBJ1-1; 9 bases line up with TRBD1. Here the CDR3 reads CASKGTGIRNTEAFF. CDR3 coding DNA: TGTGCCAGCAAGGGGACAGGGATTCGGAACACTGAAGCTTTCTTT.